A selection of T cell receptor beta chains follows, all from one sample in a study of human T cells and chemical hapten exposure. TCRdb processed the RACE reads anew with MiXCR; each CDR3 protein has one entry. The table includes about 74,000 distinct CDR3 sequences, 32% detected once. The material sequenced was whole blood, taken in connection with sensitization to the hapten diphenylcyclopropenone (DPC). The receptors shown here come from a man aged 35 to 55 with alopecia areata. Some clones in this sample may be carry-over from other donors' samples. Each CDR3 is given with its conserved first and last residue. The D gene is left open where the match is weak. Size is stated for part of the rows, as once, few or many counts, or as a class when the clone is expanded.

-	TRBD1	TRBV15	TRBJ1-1	TGTGCCACCAGCAGAGATCGGAACAGGGGGATACCTGAAGCTTTCTTT	CATSRDRNRGIPEAFF
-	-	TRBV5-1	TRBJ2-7	TGCGCCAGCAGCTCGAGGAAACAGGGATCCGAGCAGTACTTC	CASSSRKQGSEQYF
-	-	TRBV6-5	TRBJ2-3	TGTGCCAGCAGCGCCGTGGGGGGGCCACCCACAGATACGCAGTATTTT	CASSAVGGPPTDTQYF
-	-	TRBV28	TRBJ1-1	TGTGCCAGCAGCTGGGCCGCCCTTCAGGGTGAAGCTTTCTTT	CASSWAALQGEAFF
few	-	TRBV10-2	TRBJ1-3	TGCGCCAGCAGTGAGGCGGGCGTTCACTCTGGAAACACCATATATTTT	CASSEAGVHSGNTIYF
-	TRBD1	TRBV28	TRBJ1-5	TGTGCCAGTCAACAGGGGACTCGCAATCAGCCCCAGCATTTT	CASQQGTRNQPQHF
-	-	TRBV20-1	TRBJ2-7	TGCAGTGTTACAGCCGGGACTGAAGTGCACGAGCAGTACTTC	CSVTAGTEVHEQYF
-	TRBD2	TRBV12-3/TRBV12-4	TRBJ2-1	TGTGCCAGCAGTTTACGAGTCCTAGCGGGAGGGGGTAATGAGCAGTTCTTC	CASSLRVLAGGGNEQFF
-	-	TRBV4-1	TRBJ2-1	TGCGCCAGCAGCCGGACTTGGAATGAGCAGTTCTTC	CASSRTWNEQFF
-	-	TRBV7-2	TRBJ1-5	TGTGCCAGCAGCTTAAATGGTGGCAATCAGCCCCAGCATTTT	CASSLNGGNQPQHF
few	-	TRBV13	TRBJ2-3	TGTGCCAGCAGCTTAGGCGGTAGCGGCTCTAGCACAGATACGCAGTATTTT	CASSLGGSGSSTDTQYF
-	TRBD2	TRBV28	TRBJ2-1	TGTGCCAGCAGTCCACACCGGGCAGCGGGGAATGAGCAGTTCTTC	CASSPHRAAGNEQFF
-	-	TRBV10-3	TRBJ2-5	TGTGCCATCAAGAAGGGGGGTAGCTCTCAAGAGACCCAGTACTTC	CAIKKGGSSQETQYF
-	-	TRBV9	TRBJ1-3	TGTGCCAGCAGCGTGACAGTAGCTGGAAACACCATATATTTT	CASSVTVAGNTIYF
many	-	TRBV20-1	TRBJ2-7	TGCAGTGCTTTAGCTAGGATGGAGCAGTACTTC	CSALARMEQYF
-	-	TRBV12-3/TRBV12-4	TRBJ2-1	TGTGCCAGCAGTTTACGAACCAGGGGAGAGCAGTTCTTC	CASSLRTRGEQFF
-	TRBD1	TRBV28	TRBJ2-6	TGTGCCAGCAGGACAGGGACTGGGGCCAACGTCCTGACTTTC	CASRTGTGANVLTF
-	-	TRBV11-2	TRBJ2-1	TGTGCCAGCAGCTCGGGACCATCCTACAATGAGCAGTTCTTC	CASSSGPSYNEQFF
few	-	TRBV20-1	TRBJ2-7	TGCAGTGCTAGAGCAGCCACCAACTACGAGCAGTACTTC	CSARAATNYEQYF
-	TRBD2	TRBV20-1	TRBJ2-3	TGCAGTGCTAGTCTTGCGGGAGCGTTCTCTAGCACAGATACGCAGTATTTT	CSASLAGAFSSTDTQYF
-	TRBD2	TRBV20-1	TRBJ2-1	TGCAGTTCCTTTGGAGCGGGAGCCCCCAATGAGCAGTTCTTC	CSSFGAGAPNEQFF
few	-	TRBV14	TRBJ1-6	TGTGCCAGCAGCCAAGATCCCGGGGCAGGTTCACCCCTCCACTTT	CASSQDPGAGSPLHF
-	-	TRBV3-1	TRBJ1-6	TGTGCCAGCAGCCTCCCGAACGCACCCCTCCACTTT	CASSLPNAPLHF
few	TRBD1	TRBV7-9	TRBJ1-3	TGTGCCAGCAGCGGGCGACCGGGACAGGGGTTTGGAAACACCATATATTTT	CASSGRPGQGFGNTIYF
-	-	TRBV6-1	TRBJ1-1	TGTGCCAGCAGTGAAGCGATACACGGTGGAGCTTTCTTT	CASSEAIHGGAFF
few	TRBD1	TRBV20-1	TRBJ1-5	TGCAGTGTCTTACGTCGCTGGGACAGGGGGAATCAGCCCCAGCATTTT	CSVLRRWDRGNQPQHF
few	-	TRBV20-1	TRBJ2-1	TGCAGTGCTCCGACAGGAGATAACTACAATGAGCAGTTCTTC	CSAPTGDNYNEQFF
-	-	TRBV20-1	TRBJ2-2	TGCAGTGCCAGGAGGGCAAAGGAGCTGTTTTTT	CSARRAKELFF
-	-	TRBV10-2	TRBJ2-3	TGCGCCACCGCCTCCCGTGGAGCCCAGGCAGATACGCAGTATTTT	CATASRGAQADTQYF
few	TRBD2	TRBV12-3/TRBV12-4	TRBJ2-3	TGTGCCAGCAGGCTAGCGGGAGTTGGAGATACGCAGTATTTT	CASRLAGVGDTQYF
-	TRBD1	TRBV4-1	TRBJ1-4	TGCGCCAGCAGCCCCGGACAGGGATACGAAAAACTGTTTTTT	CASSPGQGYEKLFF
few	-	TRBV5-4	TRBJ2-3	TGTGCCAGCAGCCCACCGGATAGCAGCACAGATACGCAGTATTTT	CASSPPDSSTDTQYF
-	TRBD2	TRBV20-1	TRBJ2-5	TGCAGTGCTAGACCCCGGACTAGCGGGAGTAAAGAGACCCAGTACTTC	CSARPRTSGSKETQYF
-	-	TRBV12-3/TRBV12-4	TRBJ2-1	TGTGCCAGCAGTGGGCGAGCGGTATACCTTTACAATGAGCAGTTCTTC	CASSGRAVYLYNEQFF
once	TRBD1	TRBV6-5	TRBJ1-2	TGTGCCAGCAGTTACGACAGGGGGTCGGCTAACTATGGCTACACCTTC	CASSYDRGSANYGYTF